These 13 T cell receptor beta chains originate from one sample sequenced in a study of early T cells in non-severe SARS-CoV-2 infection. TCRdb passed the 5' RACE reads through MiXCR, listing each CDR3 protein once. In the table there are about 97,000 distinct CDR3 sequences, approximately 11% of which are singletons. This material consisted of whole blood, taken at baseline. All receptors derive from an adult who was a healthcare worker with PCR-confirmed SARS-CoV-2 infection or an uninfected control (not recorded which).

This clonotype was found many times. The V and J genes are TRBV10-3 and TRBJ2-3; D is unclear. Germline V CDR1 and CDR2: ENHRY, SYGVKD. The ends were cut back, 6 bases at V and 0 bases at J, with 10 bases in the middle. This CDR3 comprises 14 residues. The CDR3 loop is CAISADPSTDTQYF. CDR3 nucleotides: TGTGCCATCAGCGCGGACCCTAGCACAGATACGCAGTATTTT.

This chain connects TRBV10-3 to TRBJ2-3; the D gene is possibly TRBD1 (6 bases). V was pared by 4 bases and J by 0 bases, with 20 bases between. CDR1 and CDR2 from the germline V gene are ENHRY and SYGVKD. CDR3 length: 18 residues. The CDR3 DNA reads TGTGCCATCAGTGCACCGGCCGGAGAGGACAGAAGCACAGATACGCAGTATTTT. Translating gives CAISAPAGEDRSTDTQYF.

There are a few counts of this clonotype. This CDR3 reads CASGGERLHDEQFF. CDR3 bases: TGTGCCAGCGGGGGGGAGCGCCTACACGATGAGCAGTTCTTC. This sequence joins TRBV4-2 and TRBJ2-1; TRBD2 aligns across 7 bases. After removal of 8 bases from V and 8 bases from J, the junction contained 12 bases not matched to a gene. Germline assignment: CDR1 LGHNA and CDR2 YNFKEQ. The CDR3 loop spans 14 amino acids.

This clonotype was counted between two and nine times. CDR3 residues: CASSIVGGDEKLFF. CDR3 sequence (DNA): TGTGCCAGTAGTATAGTAGGGGGCGATGAAAAACTGTTTTTT. J is TRBJ1-4 and V is TRBV19; 7 bases are a match to TRBD1. The J segment lost 6 bases and the V segment lost 1 base, leaving 2 bases of the junction unmatched. The CDR3 has 14 amino acids. CDR1 is LNHDA, CDR2 SQIVND, per germline (reference sequence).

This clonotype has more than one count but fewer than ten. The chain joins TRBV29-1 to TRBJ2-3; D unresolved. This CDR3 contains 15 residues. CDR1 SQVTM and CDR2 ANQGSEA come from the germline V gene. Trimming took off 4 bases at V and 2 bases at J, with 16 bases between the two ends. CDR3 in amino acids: CSVVTAGPDTDTQYF. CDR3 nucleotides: TGCAGCGTTGTAACAGCCGGACCCGACACAGATACGCAGTATTTT.

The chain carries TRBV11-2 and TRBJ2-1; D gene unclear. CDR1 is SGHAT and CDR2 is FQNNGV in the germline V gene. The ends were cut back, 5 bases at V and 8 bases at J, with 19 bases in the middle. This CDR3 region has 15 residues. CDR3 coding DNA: TGTGCCAGCAGCCGTTTCGACGGGCCGTTTGATGAGCAGTTCTTC. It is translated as CASSRFDGPFDEQFF.

Here the CDR3 reads CASSLAVGQARTEAFF. CDR3 bases: TGCGCCAGCAGCTTGGCCGTGGGACAGGCTAGGACTGAAGCTTTCTTT. The V call is TRBV5-1, the J call TRBJ1-1, with 8 bases matching TRBD1. V lost 0 bases, J lost 5 bases, and 9 bases stayed unmatched. The CDR3 totals 16 residues. Germline V gene sequence: CDR1 SGHRS, CDR2 YFSETQ.

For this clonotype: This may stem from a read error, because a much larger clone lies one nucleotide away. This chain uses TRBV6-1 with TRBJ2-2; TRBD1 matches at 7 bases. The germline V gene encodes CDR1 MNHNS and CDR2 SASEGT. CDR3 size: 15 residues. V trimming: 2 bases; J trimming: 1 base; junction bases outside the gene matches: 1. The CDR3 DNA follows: TGTGCCAGCAGTGAATGGACAGGGAACACCGGGGAGCTGTTTTTT. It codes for CASSEWTGNTGELFF.

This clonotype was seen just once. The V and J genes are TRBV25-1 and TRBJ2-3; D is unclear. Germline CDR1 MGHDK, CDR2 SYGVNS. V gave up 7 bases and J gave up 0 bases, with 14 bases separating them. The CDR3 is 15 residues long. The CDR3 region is CASTRSSDSTDTQYF. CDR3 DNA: TGTGCCAGCACTCGAAGTTCCGATAGCACAGATACGCAGTATTTT. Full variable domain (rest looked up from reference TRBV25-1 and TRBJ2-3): EADIYQTPRYLVIGTGKKITLECSQTMGHDKMYWYQQDPGMELHLIHYSYGVNSTEKGDLSSESTVSRIRTEHFPLTLESARPSHTSQYLCASTRSSDSTDTQYFGPGTRLTVL.

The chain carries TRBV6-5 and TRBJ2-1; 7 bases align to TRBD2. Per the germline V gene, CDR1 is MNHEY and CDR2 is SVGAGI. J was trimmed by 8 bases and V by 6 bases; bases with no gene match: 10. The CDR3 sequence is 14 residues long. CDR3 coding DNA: TGTGCCAGCAGCGAGACTAGCAAGCCCCATGAGCAGTTCTTC. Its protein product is CASSETSKPHEQFF.

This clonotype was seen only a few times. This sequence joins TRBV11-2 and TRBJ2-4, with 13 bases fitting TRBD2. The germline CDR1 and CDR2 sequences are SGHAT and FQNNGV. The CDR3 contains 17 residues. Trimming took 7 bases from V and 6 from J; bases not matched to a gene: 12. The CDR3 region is CASTVGLAGSGRNIQYF. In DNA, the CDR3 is TGTGCCAGCACCGTGGGACTAGCGGGATCGGGTAGAAACATTCAGTACTTC.

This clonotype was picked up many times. The CDR3 region has the DNA TGTGCCAGCAGCTTAGGCCCCAGGAACAATGAGCAGTTCTTC. Its translation is CASSLGPRNNEQFF. This rearrangement joins TRBV11-2 to TRBJ2-1, with no clear D. Germline values: CDR1 SGHAT, CDR2 FQNNGV. V was shortened by 1 base and J by 5 bases, with 9 bases between the two germline ends. The CDR3 covers 14 residues.

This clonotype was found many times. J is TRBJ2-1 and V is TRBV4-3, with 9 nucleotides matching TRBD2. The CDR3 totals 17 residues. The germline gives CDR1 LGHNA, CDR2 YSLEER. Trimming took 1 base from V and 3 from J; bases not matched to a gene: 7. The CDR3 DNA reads TGCGCCAGCAGCCAAGGTCCTAGCGGGGCCAGCTACAATGAGCAGTTCTTC. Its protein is CASSQGPSGASYNEQFF.